This note documents a single T cell receptor beta chain sequence. Its antigen remains unknown. The junction shows a germline mismatch at one end, possibly a read error. Researchers ran the PCR with 60 Vbeta and 13 Jbeta primers. The table came from immunoSEQ multiplex PCR; TCRdb's copy has only in-frame clones and leaves some out. The sample has 160,000 or so clones; around three quarters are singletons. The germline gives CDR1 MNHNY, CDR2 SVGAGI (reference sequence). This CDR3 comprises 15 residues. This sample was taken from a study of cytomegalovirus exposure and HLA in healthy donors. Whole-study results and caveats: In an earlier analysis, productive rearrangement rates for most beta V segments clustered near 90% or 30%.

Nominally healthy donors were sampled, though unrecorded immune exposures were likely. The chain combines TRBV6-6 with TRBJ2-4; D may be TRBD2 (5 bases). The sequenced material came from PBMCs. The TCR was taken from a man in his forties in good health and CMV-seronegative. The CDR3 protein is CASSQRDIAKNVQYF. The CDR3, as DNA: TGTGCCAGCTCTCAACGGGATATAGCCAAAAACGTTCAGTACTTC.